This T cell receptor (beta chain) was retrieved from a study of HIV-infected patients and healthy controls. Germline V gives CDR1 MGHDK, CDR2 SYGVNS. V lost 6 bases and J 0 bases, leaving 8 bases between the germline ends. This CDR3 region has 14 residues. TCRdb recomputed calls from the 5' RACE reads with MiXCR, one row per CDR3 protein. The data contain 60,000 to 75,000 distinct CDR3 sequences, roughly a sixth of them singletons. The chain carries TRBV25-1 and TRBJ2-2; weak D call: TRBD1 (6 bases). The sample was CD4+ T cells from blood. The receptor was isolated from a human donor in good health. This chain's CDR3 is CASRDSANTGELFF. The DNA of the CDR3 is TGTGCCAGCAGGGACAGCGCGAACACCGGGGAGCTGTTTTTT. The complete variable domain, with remaining parts taken from reference TRBV25-1 and TRBJ2-2, reads EADIYQTPRYLVIGTGKKITLECSQTMGHDKMYWYQQDPGMELHLIHYSYGVNSTEKGDLSSESTVSRIRTEHFPLTLESARPSHTSQYLCASRDSANTGELFFGEGSRLTVL.